The rows below give T cell receptor beta chains drawn from one sample of a study of T cell changes during pregnancy in multiple sclerosis. Clones were read by immunoSEQ multiplex PCR, and TCRdb kept only the in-frame ones, dropping some. The profile shows around 68,000 clones, about nine tenths of them singletons. Sequenced here: peripheral blood, sampled in the third trimester of pregnancy. These TCRs come from a female donor in good health, enrolled as a control in a pregnancy study. CDR3s include the opening cysteine and the closing phenylalanine or tryptophan. D genes are given only for firm matches. Clone size appears in some rows only: once, few, many, or a class for an expanded clone.

j_call | clone_size | v_call | d_call | cdr3_nt | cdr3_aa
TRBJ1-5 | few | TRBV7-9 | TRBD1 | TGTGCCAGCAGCCCGACAGGGGGAAGCAATCAGCCCCAGCATTTT | CASSPTGGSNQPQHF
TRBJ2-7 | NA | TRBV5-1 | NA | TGCGCCAGCAGCTTGATCCCCAGCTCCTACGAGCAGTACTTC | CASSLIPSSYEQYF
TRBJ2-1 | NA | TRBV28 | NA | TGTGCCAGCAGTTTCTGGACTGACGACTCCTACAATGAGCAGTTCTTC | CASSFWTDDSYNEQFF
TRBJ2-2 | NA | TRBV7-3 | NA | TGTGCCAGCAGCAGGGGGGGGGCAACTGGGGAGCTGTTTTTT | CASSRGGATGELFF
TRBJ1-1 | once | TRBV16 | TRBD1 | TGTGCCAGCAGCCTGGGACAGGCGGGAAACTTGTACACTGAAGCTTTCTTT | CASSLGQAGNLYTEAFF
TRBJ2-3 | NA | TRBV6-5 | TRBD2 | TGTGCCAGCAGCAGCACTAGCGCGGGGGCAGATACGCAGTATTTT | CASSSTSAGADTQYF
TRBJ2-7 | once | TRBV5-1 | TRBD1 | TGCGCCAGCAGCTTGGGGGACAGGGGTTACGAGCAGTACTTC | CASSLGDRGYEQYF
TRBJ2-3 | NA | TRBV6-6 | TRBD2 | TGTGCCAGCAGTTACAGTAGCGGGAGCGCGGATACGCAGTATTTT | CASSYSSGSADTQYF
TRBJ1-5 | NA | TRBV19 | NA | TGTGCCAGTAGTATGAATGGACTCGTTAATCAGCCCCAGCATTTT | CASSMNGLVNQPQHF
TRBJ1-5 | NA | TRBV6-1 | NA | TGTGCCAGCAGTGAAAGGAGGGCTGGTCAGCCCCAGCATTTT | CASSERRAGQPQHF
TRBJ1-4 | NA | TRBV10-2 | NA | TGCGCCAGCAGGGTGACGGGGAATGAAAAACTGTTTTTT | CASRVTGNEKLFF
TRBJ2-7 | NA | TRBV9 | TRBD1 | TGTGCCAGCAGCGCATCCCGACAGGGAAGACCCTACGAGCAGTACTTC | CASSASRQGRPYEQYF
TRBJ1-5 | NA | TRBV7-2 | NA | TGTGCCAGCAGCTGGCAGGGATGGCCCCAGCATTTT | CASSWQGWPQHF
TRBJ1-5 | NA | TRBV28 | NA | TGTGCCAGCAGTCTGCAGGGGAGGGAGCATCAGCCCCAGCATTTT | CASSLQGREHQPQHF